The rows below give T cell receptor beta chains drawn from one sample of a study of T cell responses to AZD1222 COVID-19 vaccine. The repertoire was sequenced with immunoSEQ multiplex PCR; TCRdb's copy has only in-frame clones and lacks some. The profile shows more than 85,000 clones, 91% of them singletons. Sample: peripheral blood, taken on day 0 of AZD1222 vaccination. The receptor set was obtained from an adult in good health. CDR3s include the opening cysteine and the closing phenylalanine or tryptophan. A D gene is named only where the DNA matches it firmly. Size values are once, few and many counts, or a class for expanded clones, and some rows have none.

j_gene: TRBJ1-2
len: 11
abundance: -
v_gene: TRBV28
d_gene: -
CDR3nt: TGTGCCAGCCAACGGAACTATGGCTACACCTTC
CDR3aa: CASQRNYGYTF

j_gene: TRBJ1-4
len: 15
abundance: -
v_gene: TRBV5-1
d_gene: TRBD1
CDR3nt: TGCGCCAGCAGCAAGACAGGGGCGACTAATGAAAAACTGTTTTTT
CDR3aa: CASSKTGATNEKLFF

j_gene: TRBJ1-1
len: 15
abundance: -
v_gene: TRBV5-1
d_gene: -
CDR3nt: TGCGCCAGCACCTCCGGCCGAGTAACCGGCACTGAAGCTTTCTTT
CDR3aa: CASTSGRVTGTEAFF

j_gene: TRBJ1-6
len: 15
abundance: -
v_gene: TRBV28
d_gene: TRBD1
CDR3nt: TGTGCCAGCAGTCGAAACAGGGGGCTGGGTTCACCCCTCCACTTT
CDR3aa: CASSRNRGLGSPLHF

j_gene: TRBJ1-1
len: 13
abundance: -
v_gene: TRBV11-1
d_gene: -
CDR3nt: TGTGCCAGCAGCTTTGAGCGTCGCACTGAAGCTTTCTTT
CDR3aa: CASSFERRTEAFF

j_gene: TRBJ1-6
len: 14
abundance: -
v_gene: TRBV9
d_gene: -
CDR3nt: TGTGCCAGCAGCGTCAATGAGGGCCGTTCACCCCTCCACTTT
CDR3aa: CASSVNEGRSPLHF

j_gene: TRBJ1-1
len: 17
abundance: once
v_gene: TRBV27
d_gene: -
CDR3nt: TGTGCCAGCAGTTTCTATAGCAGGGGACTAGGGAACACTGAAGCTTTCTTT
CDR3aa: CASSFYSRGLGNTEAFF

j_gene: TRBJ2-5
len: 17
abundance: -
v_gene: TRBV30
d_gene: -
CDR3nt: TGTGCCTGGAGTCTCGCCCGCCTCGGACAGTCCCAAGAGACCCAGTACTTC
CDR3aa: CAWSLARLGQSQETQYF

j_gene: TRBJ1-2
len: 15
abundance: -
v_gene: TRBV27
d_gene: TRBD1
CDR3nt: TGTGCCAGCAGTACTACAGGGGGCTCTATCTATGGCTACACCTTC
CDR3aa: CASSTTGGSIYGYTF

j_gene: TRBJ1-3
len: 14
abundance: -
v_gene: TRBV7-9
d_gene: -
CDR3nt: TGTGCCAGCAGCAGGGATTCACGGGGAAACACCATATATTTT
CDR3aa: CASSRDSRGNTIYF

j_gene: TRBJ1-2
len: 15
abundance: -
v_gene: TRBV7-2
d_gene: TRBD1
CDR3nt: TGTGCCAGCAGCTCGAGGGGGAGACAGGGCGATGGCTACACCTTC
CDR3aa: CASSSRGRQGDGYTF

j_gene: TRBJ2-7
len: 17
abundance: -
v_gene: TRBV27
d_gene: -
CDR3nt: TGTGCCAGCAGTTTATCAAATCCGCGGGGCCCTCCCTACGAGCAGTACTTC
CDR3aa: CASSLSNPRGPPYEQYF

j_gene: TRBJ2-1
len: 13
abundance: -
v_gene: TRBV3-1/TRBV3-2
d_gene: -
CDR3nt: TGTGCCAGCAGCCTTGGACTTCCCAATGAGCAGTTCTTC
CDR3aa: CASSLGLPNEQFF

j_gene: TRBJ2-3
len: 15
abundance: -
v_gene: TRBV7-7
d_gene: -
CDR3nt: TGTGCTAGCAGCAAAGGGTTCGGGATCACAGATACGCAGTATTTT
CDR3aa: CASSKGFGITDTQYF

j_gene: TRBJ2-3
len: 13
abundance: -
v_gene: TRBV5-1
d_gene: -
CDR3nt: TGCGCCAGCAGCTTGGAGCTCACAGATACGCAGTATTTT
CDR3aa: CASSLELTDTQYF

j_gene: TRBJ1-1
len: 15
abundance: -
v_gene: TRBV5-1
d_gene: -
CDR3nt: TGCGCCAGCAGCTTGTTCGGGGAAATGAACACTGAAGCTTTCTTT
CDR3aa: CASSLFGEMNTEAFF

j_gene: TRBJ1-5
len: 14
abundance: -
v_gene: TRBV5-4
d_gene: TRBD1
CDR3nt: TGTGCCAGCAGCCGGGACAGAGATAATCAGCCCCAGCATTTT
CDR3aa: CASSRDRDNQPQHF